These T cell receptor beta chains were read from a single sample in a study of early T cells in non-severe SARS-CoV-2 infection. TCRdb redid the calling of the 5' RACE reads with MiXCR, one entry per CDR3 protein. The sample has approximately 69,000 distinct CDR3 sequences, more than 9.5% seen once. The sample was whole blood, taken at baseline. These receptors were obtained from an adult who was a healthcare worker with PCR-confirmed SARS-CoV-2 infection or an uninfected control (not recorded which). Each CDR3 is given with its conserved first and last residue. D genes are given only for firm matches. Where a row states a size, it is once, few, many or the class of an expanded clone; other rows omit it.

j_gene: TRBJ2-2
v_gene: TRBV7-6
abundance: -
d_gene: -
CDR3aa: CASSLAPQITGELFF
CDR3nt: TGTGCCAGCAGCTTAGCACCGCAAATCACCGGGGAGCTGTTTTTT

j_gene: TRBJ1-3
v_gene: TRBV30
abundance: -
d_gene: -
CDR3aa: CAWSVHPSGNTIYF
CDR3nt: TGTGCCTGGAGTGTACACCCCTCTGGAAACACCATATATTTT

j_gene: TRBJ2-1
v_gene: TRBV19
abundance: -
d_gene: -
CDR3aa: CASCRRGNWNEQFF
CDR3nt: TGTGCCTCTTGCCGGAGGGGGAATTGGAATGAGCAGTTCTTC

j_gene: TRBJ2-2
v_gene: TRBV19
abundance: few
d_gene: -
CDR3aa: CASSPRLVQELFF
CDR3nt: TGTGCCAGTAGTCCGAGACTAGTCCAGGAGCTGTTTTTT

j_gene: TRBJ1-4
v_gene: TRBV12-3/TRBV12-4
abundance: -
d_gene: -
CDR3aa: CASSLAGARGEKLFF
CDR3nt: TGTGCCAGCAGTTTAGCAGGGGCGCGTGGTGAAAAACTGTTTTTT

j_gene: TRBJ2-5
v_gene: TRBV3-1
abundance: -
d_gene: -
CDR3aa: CASSGRGQETQYF
CDR3nt: TGTGCCAGCAGCGGCAGGGGCCAAGAGACCCAGTACTTC

j_gene: TRBJ2-3
v_gene: TRBV6-2/TRBV6-3
abundance: many
d_gene: -
CDR3aa: CASSYVRSTDTQYF
CDR3nt: TGTGCCAGCAGTTACGTTCGGTCCACAGATACGCAGTATTTT

j_gene: TRBJ1-5
v_gene: TRBV20-1
abundance: many
d_gene: -
CDR3aa: CSARVTGSSNQPQHF
CDR3nt: TGCAGTGCTAGAGTAACAGGGTCGAGCAATCAGCCCCAGCATTTT

j_gene: TRBJ2-3
v_gene: TRBV10-3
abundance: -
d_gene: TRBD2
CDR3aa: CAISRLAGDTQYF
CDR3nt: TGTGCCATCAGCAGACTAGCGGGAGATACGCAGTATTTT

j_gene: TRBJ2-1
v_gene: TRBV7-9
abundance: -
d_gene: TRBD2
CDR3aa: CASSPRTSGGLSEQFF
CDR3nt: TGTGCCAGCAGCCCCAGGACTAGCGGGGGCCTGAGTGAGCAGTTCTTC

j_gene: TRBJ2-3
v_gene: TRBV7-9
abundance: few
d_gene: TRBD1
CDR3aa: CASSLGSRDRDTDTQYF
CDR3nt: TGTGCCAGCAGCTTAGGATCTCGGGACAGGGATACAGATACGCAGTATTTT

j_gene: TRBJ2-2
v_gene: TRBV7-2
abundance: -
d_gene: -
CDR3aa: CASSLVGARTTELFF
CDR3nt: TGTGCCAGCAGCTTAGTCGGGGCGAGAACCACGGAGCTGTTTTTT

j_gene: TRBJ2-1
v_gene: TRBV24-1
abundance: many
d_gene: TRBD2
CDR3aa: CATSEPGTSVYNEQFF
CDR3nt: TGTGCCACCAGTGAGCCCGGGACTAGCGTATACAATGAGCAGTTCTTC

j_gene: TRBJ2-7
v_gene: TRBV29-1
abundance: -
d_gene: -
CDR3aa: CSVGLGSRDEQYF
CDR3nt: TGCAGCGTTGGGCTCGGGAGTCGCGACGAGCAGTACTTC

j_gene: TRBJ2-1
v_gene: TRBV11-1
abundance: few
d_gene: TRBD2
CDR3aa: CASSLSGGSSYNEQFF
CDR3nt: TGTGCCAGCAGCTTATCGGGCGGGAGCTCCTACAATGAGCAGTTCTTC

j_gene: TRBJ2-7
v_gene: TRBV7-2
abundance: many
d_gene: TRBD1
CDR3aa: CASSYGGTGASYEQYF
CDR3nt: TGTGCCAGCAGCTACGGGGGGACAGGGGCCTCCTACGAGCAGTACTTC

j_gene: TRBJ2-7
v_gene: TRBV7-2
abundance: many
d_gene: -
CDR3aa: CASSLGQGRRNSYEQYF
CDR3nt: TGTGCCAGCAGCTTAGGGCAGGGGAGGAGGAACTCCTACGAGCAGTACTTC

j_gene: TRBJ2-4
v_gene: TRBV19
abundance: -
d_gene: -
CDR3aa: CASSSPRGNKNIQYF
CDR3nt: TGTGCCAGTAGCTCCCCAAGGGGGAACAAAAACATTCAGTACTTC

j_gene: TRBJ1-2
v_gene: TRBV10-3
abundance: -
d_gene: -
CDR3aa: CAISESGDYGYTF
CDR3nt: TGTGCCATCAGTGAGTCGGGGGACTATGGCTACACCTTC

j_gene: TRBJ2-1
v_gene: TRBV7-2
abundance: few
d_gene: -
CDR3aa: CASSSLNEQFF
CDR3nt: TGTGCCAGCAGCTCCCTAAATGAGCAGTTCTTC

j_gene: TRBJ2-5
v_gene: TRBV6-6
abundance: -
d_gene: TRBD1
CDR3aa: CASSYSPRQGVLQGETQYF
CDR3nt: TGTGCCAGCAGTTACTCCCCGCGACAGGGAGTTCTTCAGGGAGAGACCCAGTACTTC

j_gene: TRBJ2-1
v_gene: TRBV9
abundance: many
d_gene: -
CDR3aa: CASSPNHYPASSGHNEQFF
CDR3nt: TGTGCCAGCAGCCCTAATCATTATCCTGCGAGTAGCGGACACAATGAGCAGTTCTTC

j_gene: TRBJ1-1
v_gene: TRBV20-1
abundance: many
d_gene: TRBD1
CDR3aa: CSAGTGDSHTEAFF
CDR3nt: TGCAGTGCAGGGACAGGGGATTCACACACTGAAGCTTTCTTT

j_gene: TRBJ2-7
v_gene: TRBV19
abundance: few
d_gene: -
CDR3aa: CASSIDQGYEQYF
CDR3nt: TGTGCCAGTAGTATTGACCAGGGCTACGAGCAGTACTTC

j_gene: TRBJ2-7
v_gene: TRBV7-9
abundance: many
d_gene: TRBD2
CDR3aa: CASSLETSGTRVPYEQYF
CDR3nt: TGTGCCAGCAGCTTAGAAACTTCCGGGACTAGAGTTCCCTACGAGCAGTACTTC

j_gene: TRBJ2-3
v_gene: TRBV2
abundance: -
d_gene: TRBD2
CDR3aa: CASSDLSSGRMGTDTQYF
CDR3nt: TGTGCCAGCAGTGATCTGAGTAGCGGGAGGATGGGCACAGATACGCAGTATTTT

j_gene: TRBJ1-4
v_gene: TRBV2
abundance: few
d_gene: -
CDR3aa: CASNSDGANEKLFF
CDR3nt: TGTGCCAGCAACTCGGACGGAGCTAATGAAAAACTGTTTTTT

j_gene: TRBJ2-5
v_gene: TRBV7-2
abundance: few
d_gene: TRBD2
CDR3aa: CASSGASGGSQETQYF
CDR3nt: TGTGCCAGCAGCGGCGCTAGCGGGGGATCCCAAGAGACCCAGTACTTC

j_gene: TRBJ2-7
v_gene: TRBV12-3/TRBV12-4
abundance: many
d_gene: -
CDR3aa: CASSRTDTYEQYF
CDR3nt: TGTGCCAGCAGTCGGACTGATACCTACGAGCAGTACTTC